This TCR beta chain was captured in a study of patients and donors after allogeneic stem cell transplantation. Germline V gene lookup returns CDR1 LNHNV and CDR2 YYDKDF (reference sequence). V was trimmed by 3 bases and J by 7 bases, leaving 12 bases between them. The CDR3 runs to 14 residues. TCRdb itself ran the RT-PCR reads through MiXCR, one entry per CDR3 protein. The sample gives about 4,000 distinct CDR3 sequences, roughly a sixth of which show up once; about 74% is in the top ten. A few counts support this clonotype. The chain recombines TRBV15 with TRBJ2-2; D is perhaps TRBD1 (5 bases). This sequence originates from a human donor who was either an allogeneic HSCT recipient or a stem cell or donor lymphocyte infusion donor (not recorded which). It is not recorded whose cells these are; they may come from a transplant donor. The sequencing input was blood, either unsorted or a sorted T cell fraction (not recorded which). Written as DNA, the CDR3 is TGTGCCACCAGCAGCCTCCCAGGGATCGGGGAGCTGTTTTTT. This translates into CATSSLPGIGELFF.